This T cell receptor (beta chain) was sequenced for a study of blood T cell repertoires in COVID-19. On the study more broadly: Samples of COVID-19 (acute and convalescent) were obtained from the United States, Italy and Spain. Nucleic acid was either cDNA or gDNA, and it came from T cells, B-cell-depleted T cells, or PBMCs.

The CDR3 is made up of 13 amino acids. The V and J ends lost 1 base and 4 bases respectively, with 7 bases between them. CDR1 is LNHNV and CDR2 is YYDKDF in the germline V gene (reference sequence). How the authors handled the data: From reference gene primer amplification, estimates of nucleated cell counts were derived. Sequenced by immunoSEQ multiplex PCR; TCRdb stores in-frame clones only, minus some. The D gene and trimming were derived from the DNA, and the V and J assignments and clone size from that table. The sample holds a few hundred thousand clones, about 87% seen once. The receptor was isolated from a man aged 60 to 69 with acute or convalescent COVID-19. Sample: peripheral blood. The rearrangement links TRBV15 to TRBJ1-1; D gene unclear. CDR3 sequence reads: CATSRASGTEAFF. The CDR3 DNA is TGTGCCACCAGCAGAGCAAGCGGCACTGAAGCTTTCTTT. Filled out from reference TRBV15 and TRBJ1-1, the complete variable domain reads DAMVIQNPRYQVTQFGKPVTLSCSQTLNHNVMYWYQQKSSQAPKLLFHYYDKDFNNEADTPDNFQSRRPNTSFCFLDIRSPGLGDTAMYLCATSRASGTEAFFGQGTRLTVV.